Listed below are T cell receptor beta chains from one sample, sequenced in a study of blood T cell repertoires in COVID-19. Sequenced by immunoSEQ multiplex PCR; TCRdb stores in-frame clones only, minus some. The data show about 47,000 clones, approximately 89% seen once. The sequenced sample consisted of peripheral blood. The receptors were sampled from an elderly man with active or convalescent COVID-19. The CDR3 runs from the conserved cysteine through the conserved F or W. Fields, in order: clone size, CDR3 length, V gene, D gene, J gene, CDR3 DNA, CDR3 protein. The D gene is left open where the match is weak. Rows may omit the clone size; those that give it use once, few, many or a size class.

abundance: NA
len: 16
v_gene: TRBV13
d_gene: TRBD2
j_gene: TRBJ2-5
CDR3nt: TGTGCCAGCTCCCGACTAGCGGGGGGGCAGGTGGAGACCCAGTACTTC
CDR3aa: CASSRLAGGQVETQYF

abundance: NA
len: 13
v_gene: TRBV18
d_gene: NA
j_gene: TRBJ1-1
CDR3nt: TGTGCCAGCTCGAGGACAGAGAACACTGAAGCTTTCTTT
CDR3aa: CASSRTENTEAFF

abundance: NA
len: 13
v_gene: TRBV7-3
d_gene: NA
j_gene: TRBJ2-1
CDR3nt: TGTGCCAGCAGCACTTGGGCGGGTAGTGAGCAGTTCTTC
CDR3aa: CASSTWAGSEQFF

abundance: NA
len: 14
v_gene: TRBV3-1/TRBV3-2
d_gene: TRBD2
j_gene: TRBJ2-7
CDR3nt: TGTGCCAGCAGTCGCAGCGGGGGGGCCTACGAGCAGTACTTC
CDR3aa: CASSRSGGAYEQYF

abundance: NA
len: 15
v_gene: TRBV10-3
d_gene: NA
j_gene: TRBJ2-3
CDR3nt: TGTGCCATCAGTGTCCTTAGCGGCGGCACAGATACGCAGTATTTT
CDR3aa: CAISVLSGGTDTQYF

abundance: NA
len: 15
v_gene: TRBV19
d_gene: NA
j_gene: TRBJ1-1
CDR3nt: TGTGCCAGTAGTTCGACCCGGACAGTGAACACTGAAGCTTTCTTT
CDR3aa: CASSSTRTVNTEAFF

abundance: NA
len: 14
v_gene: TRBV27
d_gene: NA
j_gene: TRBJ2-3
CDR3nt: TGTGCCAGCAGCCGCCTCGGGAGCGTGGTTACGCAGTATTTT
CDR3aa: CASSRLGSVVTQYF

abundance: few
len: 14
v_gene: TRBV4-2
d_gene: TRBD1
j_gene: TRBJ1-2
CDR3nt: TGTGCCAGCAGCCAGCCAGGGACAGGGGTCGGCTACACCTTC
CDR3aa: CASSQPGTGVGYTF

abundance: NA
len: 14
v_gene: TRBV5-1
d_gene: TRBD1
j_gene: TRBJ1-5
CDR3nt: TGCGCCAGCAGCTTGGGGACAGGTAATCAGCCCCAGCATTTT
CDR3aa: CASSLGTGNQPQHF

abundance: NA
len: 16
v_gene: TRBV28
d_gene: NA
j_gene: TRBJ2-1
CDR3nt: TGTGCCAGCAGTTTGGGTCTCTGGCTAGGTGGGAATGAGCAGTTCTTC
CDR3aa: CASSLGLWLGGNEQFF

abundance: NA
len: 15
v_gene: TRBV27
d_gene: TRBD1
j_gene: TRBJ1-5
CDR3nt: TGTGCCAGCAGTTTAAGTTGGGACAGAAATCAGCCCCAGCATTTT
CDR3aa: CASSLSWDRNQPQHF

abundance: NA
len: 15
v_gene: TRBV6-4
d_gene: TRBD1
j_gene: TRBJ1-3
CDR3nt: TGTGCCAGCACCGGACAGGGGGCTAAAGGGGACACCATATATTTT
CDR3aa: CASTGQGAKGDTIYF

abundance: NA
len: 15
v_gene: TRBV6-5
d_gene: TRBD1
j_gene: TRBJ2-5
CDR3nt: TGTGCCAGCAGCCGGGACAGGGGTGTAGAAGAGACCCAGTACTTC
CDR3aa: CASSRDRGVEETQYF

abundance: NA
len: 16
v_gene: TRBV7-2
d_gene: TRBD1
j_gene: TRBJ2-7
CDR3nt: TGTGCCAGCAGCGGCCCTCTTAGACAGGGGATGAACGAGCAGTACTTC
CDR3aa: CASSGPLRQGMNEQYF

abundance: NA
len: 15
v_gene: TRBV18
d_gene: TRBD1
j_gene: TRBJ2-7
CDR3nt: TGTGCCAGCTCAACTTCGGACAGGGAACTCTACGAGCAGTACTTC
CDR3aa: CASSTSDRELYEQYF

abundance: few
len: 15
v_gene: TRBV6-2/TRBV6-3
d_gene: TRBD1
j_gene: TRBJ1-1
CDR3nt: TGTGCCAGCAGCTCGAGGACAGGGGCGAACACTGAAGCTTTCTTT
CDR3aa: CASSSRTGANTEAFF

abundance: NA
len: 14
v_gene: TRBV27
d_gene: NA
j_gene: TRBJ1-2
CDR3nt: TGTGCCAGCAGTTTGGGGGGGCCGCGATATGGCTACACCTTC
CDR3aa: CASSLGGPRYGYTF

abundance: NA
len: 16
v_gene: TRBV6-2/TRBV6-3
d_gene: TRBD1
j_gene: TRBJ2-2
CDR3nt: TGTGCCAGCAGTAAACGCACAGGGGAAAACACCGGGGAGCTGTTTTTT
CDR3aa: CASSKRTGENTGELFF

abundance: once
len: 16
v_gene: TRBV3-1/TRBV3-2
d_gene: NA
j_gene: TRBJ1-6
CDR3nt: TGTGCCAGCAGCCAAGATAGGCAGCGTCCGGAGCCACCCCTCCACTTT
CDR3aa: CASSQDRQRPEPPLHF

abundance: NA
len: 17
v_gene: TRBV11-3
d_gene: TRBD2
j_gene: TRBJ2-3
CDR3nt: TGTGCCAGCAGCACCCGGACTAGCGGGAGCGGAACAGATACGCAGTATTTT
CDR3aa: CASSTRTSGSGTDTQYF

abundance: NA
len: 14
v_gene: TRBV9
d_gene: NA
j_gene: TRBJ2-7
CDR3nt: TGTGCCAGCAACGGAGGGAAGGGAAACTACGAGCAGTACTTC
CDR3aa: CASNGGKGNYEQYF

abundance: NA
len: 21
v_gene: TRBV5-1
d_gene: TRBD1
j_gene: TRBJ2-1
CDR3nt: TGCGCCAGCAGCTCCAGGCACACTCCCCACAACAGGGGCGGATCTCGCAATGAGCAGTTCTTC
CDR3aa: CASSSRHTPHNRGGSRNEQFF

abundance: NA
len: 13
v_gene: TRBV29-1
d_gene: NA
j_gene: TRBJ2-4
CDR3nt: TGCAGCGTTGAAATCCAGGGGAAAAACATTCAGTACTTC
CDR3aa: CSVEIQGKNIQYF

abundance: NA
len: 14
v_gene: TRBV4-3
d_gene: NA
j_gene: TRBJ1-4
CDR3nt: TGCGCCAGCAGCTTCGGGGGTGGAAATGAAAAACTGTTTTTT
CDR3aa: CASSFGGGNEKLFF

abundance: NA
len: 13
v_gene: TRBV2
d_gene: NA
j_gene: TRBJ1-3
CDR3nt: TGTGCCAGCAGGGGGCTCGGTGGAAACACCATATATTTT
CDR3aa: CASRGLGGNTIYF

abundance: NA
len: 18
v_gene: TRBV9
d_gene: TRBD1
j_gene: TRBJ2-1
CDR3nt: TGTGCCAGCAGCGTATGGGACAGCCGGTTCCGCTCCTACAATGAGCAGTTCTTC
CDR3aa: CASSVWDSRFRSYNEQFF